Shown below are 12 T cell receptor beta chains from a single sample sequenced in a study of blood T cell repertoires in COVID-19. Data came from immunoSEQ multiplex PCR; TCRdb stores just in-frame clones and leaves some out. The data contain 300,000 to 400,000 clones, approximately 86% of them seen just once; the ten biggest clones take up around 8.9%. Sequencing was carried out using peripheral blood. These receptors all stem from a man aged 25 to 40 with COVID-19, enrolled during active disease.

The chain carries TRBV5-1 and TRBJ2-5; D is uncertain. The CDR3 runs to 14 residues. Germline V lookup: CDR1 SGHRS, CDR2 YFSETQ. V lost 0 bases to trimming and J lost 5 bases, with 11 bases between them. CDR3 in DNA: TGCGCCAGCAGCTTGGCTCTCACGGGTGAGACCCAGTACTTC. Its translation: CASSLALTGETQYF.

The rearrangement uses TRBV9 and TRBJ2-5; TRBD1 matches at 9 bases. The CDR3 contains 17 residues. Germline CDR1 SGDLS, CDR2 YYNGEE. V was pared by 6 bases and J by 1 base, with 13 bases of the junction left unmatched. CDR3 region: CASNLGTGGASQETQYF. CDR3 DNA: TGTGCCAGCAACCTAGGAACAGGGGGCGCTTCCCAAGAGACCCAGTACTTC.

The chain combines TRBV27 with TRBJ1-1, with D possibly being TRBD1 (6 bases). Germline assignment: CDR1 MNHEY and CDR2 SMNVEV (reference sequence). With 0 bases removed from V and 1 base from J, the gap between germline ends came to 12 bases. The CDR3 is 16 residues long. The CDR3, as DNA: TGTGCCAGCAGTTTATCGGCAGGGGTCCCGAACACTGAAGCTTTCTTT. This encodes CASSLSAGVPNTEAFF.

The V gene is TRBV7-3, the J gene TRBJ2-3, with 16 bases fitting TRBD2. J gave up 3 bases and V 4 bases, and 10 bases lay outside the gene matches. The CDR3 length is 19 residues. Germline loops: CDR1 SGHTA, CDR2 FQGTGA. CDR3 amino acids: CASSSPPGLAGGRTDTQYF. The DNA for the CDR3 is TGTGCCAGCAGCTCGCCACCGGGACTAGCGGGGGGGCGGACAGATACGCAGTATTTT.

The table lists this clone with a few counts. The chain joins TRBV5-1 to TRBJ1-1; D call uncertain. The V gene's germline CDR1 is SGHRS and CDR2 YFSETQ. V dropped 2 bases and J dropped 1 base, with 6 bases sitting between them. This CDR3 comprises 13 residues. CDR3 sequence reads: CASSFRENTEAFF. In nucleotides, the CDR3 is TGCGCCAGCAGCTTTCGGGAGAACACTGAAGCTTTCTTT. Full variable domain (outside the CDR3, taken from reference TRBV5-1 and TRBJ1-1): KAGVTQTPRYLIKTRGQQVTLSCSPISGHRSVSWYQQTPGQGLQFLFEYFSETQRNKGNFPGRFSGRQFSNSRSEMNVSTLELGDSALYLCASSFRENTEAFFGQGTRLTVV.

The genes are TRBV11-2 and TRBJ2-3; 7 bases match TRBD1. Germline CDR1 SGHAT, CDR2 FQNNGV. This CDR3 has 16 residues. V was clipped by 6 bases and J by 4 bases; unmatched bases: 13. CDR3 in DNA: TGTGCCAGCAGTTTAAACAGGGGATTGAGGGCAGATACGCAGTATTTT. Protein sequence: CASSLNRGLRADTQYF.

V is TRBV4-2 and J is TRBJ2-3, with TRBD2 identical over 16 bases. The CDR3 has 19 residues. Germline V gene lookup returns CDR1 LGHNA and CDR2 YNFKEQ. J gave up 11 bases and V 4 bases, and 18 bases lay outside the gene matches. Here the CDR3 DNA reads TGTGCCAGCAGCCCTCCCGTTACGGGGACTAGCGGGGGGGCCGAAAGGCAGTATTTT. This sequence encodes CASSPPVTGTSGGAERQYF.

The genes are TRBV2 and TRBJ1-2; tentative D call: TRBD1 (5 bases). The length of the CDR3 is 13 residues. Trimming took off 6 bases at V and 5 bases at J, with 13 bases between the two ends. In germline, CDR1 is SNHLY, CDR2 FYNNEI. The CDR3 here is CASRAGVGYGYTF. As DNA, the CDR3 is TGTGCCAGCAGAGCGGGGGTCGGGTATGGCTACACCTTC.

DNA for the CDR3: TGTGCCAGCAGCCATCCTCAGGGGACTAGCGGGTCCAAAAATGAGCAGTTCTTC. The encoded protein is CASSHPQGTSGSKNEQFF. The J gene is TRBJ2-1, the V gene TRBV4-2, with 12 positions matching TRBD2. This CDR3 has 18 residues. Unmatched junction bases numbered 13, after V lost 3 bases and J lost 7 bases. Germline loops: CDR1 LGHNA, CDR2 YNFKEQ.

The chain links TRBV19 to TRBJ2-7; 7 positions match TRBD1. This CDR3 comprises 15 residues. Trimming took 5 bases from V and 4 from J; bases not matched to a gene: 11. Germline CDR1 and CDR2: LNHDA and SQIVND (reference sequence). The CDR3 DNA reads TGTGCCAGTAGTCTCCTACCGGGACAGCCGTACGAGCAGTACTTC. This gives the protein CASSLLPGQPYEQYF. Full variable domain (rest looked up from reference TRBV19 and TRBJ2-7): DGGITQSPKYLFRKEGQNVTLSCEQNLNHDAMYWYRQDPGQGLRLIYYSQIVNDFQKGDIAEGYSVSREKKESFPLTVTSAQKNPTAFYLCASSLLPGQPYEQYFGPGTRLTVT.

The rearrangement links TRBV6-1 to TRBJ2-7; TRBD1 agrees at 10 bases. V lost 2 bases, J lost 4 bases, and 8 bases stayed unmatched. This CDR3 has 16 residues. The germline V gene has CDR1 MNHNS and CDR2 SASEGT. The CDR3 DNA is TGTGCCAGCAGTGAATATCCGGCGGGACAGGGGTACGAGCAGTACTTC. Translated, it gives CASSEYPAGQGYEQYF.

V usage is TRBV7-2 and J usage is TRBJ2-7, with D possibly being TRBD1 (7 bases). V gave up 5 bases and J gave up 6 bases, with 20 bases separating them. Per the germline V gene, CDR1 is SGHTA and CDR2 is FQGNSA. The CDR3 consists of 15 residues. CDR3 nucleotides: TGTGCCAGCAGCCCGAAGACAGGGAAAGCGGGCGAGCAGTACTTC. Its translation is CASSPKTGKAGEQYF. The variable domain in full, with the rest retrieved from reference TRBV7-2 and TRBJ2-7, is GAGVSQSPSNKVTEKGKDVELRCDPISGHTALYWYRQSLGQGLEFLIYFQGNSAPDKSGLPSDRFSAERTGGSVSTLTIQRTQQEDSAVYLCASSPKTGKAGEQYFGPGTRLTVT.